This TCR beta chain was recovered during a study of T cell responses to AZD1222 COVID-19 vaccine. Study-level results: It should be noted that donors were predominantly white British and more often female, and clonal diversity was possibly underestimated. Rises in breadth and depth of Spike-specific TCRs came after two AZD1222 doses. Just five or six AZD1222 recipients tested seropositive at baseline.

In regard to this clone: The antigen is undetermined.

CDR3 length: 15 residues. V dropped 1 base and J dropped 2 bases, with 11 bases sitting between them. The germline V gene encodes CDR1 SGHTA and CDR2 FQGNSA. Measured with immunoSEQ multiplex PCR; TCRdb has only the in-frame clones, and not every one. The data contain around 140,000 clones, just under 95% of them seen just once; the ten biggest clones take up 12%. This material consisted of peripheral blood, taken after recovery from COVID-19. The rearrangement links TRBV7-2 to TRBJ1-2; D uncertain. The receptor's source is an adult who had recovered from COVID-19. CDR3 in amino acids: CASSLGGVINYGYTF. The CDR3 nucleotides are TGTGCCAGCAGCTTAGGTGGGGTTATAAACTATGGCTACACCTTC. The full variable domain, rest sourced from reference TRBV7-2 and TRBJ1-2, is GAGVSQSPSNKVTEKGKDVELRCDPISGHTALYWYRQSLGQGLEFLIYFQGNSAPDKSGLPSDRFSAERTGGSVSTLTIQRTQQEDSAVYLCASSLGGVINYGYTFGSGTRLTVV.